These 4 T cell receptor beta chains came from one sample sequenced in a study of blood T cell repertoires in COVID-19. This table comes from immunoSEQ multiplex PCR, and its TCRdb copy is limited to in-frame clones, with some not included. The sample holds roughly 120,000 clones, about 83% seen once. Sequencing used peripheral blood. These TCRs come from a human donor in a cohort sampled during active COVID-19.

V gene TRBV10-3 combines with J gene TRBJ2-3; D gene unclear. Germline CDR1 and CDR2: ENHRY and SYGVKD. Trimming stripped 6 bases from V and 5 bases from J, with 6 bases between. CDR3 length: 11 residues. DNA of the CDR3: TGTGCCATCAGGGTGAGAGATACGCAGTATTTT. It specifies CAIRVRDTQYF.

The rearrangement uses TRBV4-1 and TRBJ2-1; 7 bases match TRBD2. Losses at the gene ends were 4 bases for V and 3 bases for J; bases not matched to a gene: 12. This CDR3 is built from 17 residues. In germline, CDR1 is MGHRA, CDR2 YSYEKL. The CDR3 sequence is CASSPMGGRAVYNEQFF. The CDR3 nucleotides are TGCGCCAGCAGCCCCATGGGTGGGAGGGCCGTCTACAATGAGCAGTTCTTC.

This rearrangement joins TRBV2 to TRBJ2-3; 10 bases line up with TRBD1. Germline CDR1 and CDR2: SNHLY and FYNNEI. The CDR3 is made up of 13 amino acids. Germline trimming cut 6 bases from V and 4 bases from J; bases unmatched to any gene: 1. The CDR3: CASSDRGPDTQYF. The CDR3, as DNA: TGTGCCAGCAGCGACAGGGGGCCAGATACGCAGTATTTT.

The rearrangement links TRBV19 to TRBJ1-2; 11 nucleotides line up with TRBD1. CDR1 LNHDA and CDR2 SQIVND come from the germline V gene (reference sequence). This CDR3 comprises 16 residues. V trimming: 4 bases; J trimming: 5 bases; junction bases outside the gene matches: 9. The CDR3 loop is CASSTSGQGARYGYTF. For the CDR3, the DNA is TGTGCCAGTAGTACCTCCGGACAGGGGGCGCGATATGGCTACACCTTC. Looking up the rest from reference TRBV19 and TRBJ1-2 gives the full variable domain: DGGITQSPKYLFRKEGQNVTLSCEQNLNHDAMYWYRQDPGQGLRLIYYSQIVNDFQKGDIAEGYSVSREKKESFPLTVTSAQKNPTAFYLCASSTSGQGARYGYTFGSGTRLTVV.